These T cell receptor beta chains were read from a single sample in a study of cytomegalovirus exposure and HLA in healthy donors. Sequencing was performed with immunoSEQ multiplex PCR; in TCRdb, only in-frame clones are kept and a portion is missing. The sample yields approximately 150,000 clones, around 82% seen once. Material for sequencing was PBMCs. The receptors derive from a man aged 25 to 45 in good health and CMV-seronegative. Each CDR3 is given with its conserved first and last residue. D genes are given only for firm matches. Part of the rows lack a size; the others show once, few, many or a class for expanded clones.

CDR3 protein: CASSYSRSYEQYF
CDR3 DNA: TGTGCCAGCAGTTACAGCAGGTCCTACGAGCAGTACTTC
V gene: TRBV6-5
J gene: TRBJ2-7
clone size: NA
D gene: NA

CDR3 protein: CASSFSRGGLAGGGEQFF
CDR3 DNA: TGTGCCAGCAGTTTTAGTAGGGGGGGACTAGCGGGAGGAGGGGAGCAGTTCTTC
V gene: TRBV9
J gene: TRBJ2-1
clone size: NA
D gene: TRBD2

CDR3 protein: CASSLRTGGSWGYTF
CDR3 DNA: TGCGCCAGCAGCTTGAGGACAGGGGGCAGCTGGGGCTACACCTTC
V gene: TRBV5-1
J gene: TRBJ1-2
clone size: NA
D gene: TRBD1

CDR3 protein: CASSLSAYEQYF
CDR3 DNA: TGTGCCAGCAGCTTATCTGCCTACGAGCAGTACTTC
V gene: TRBV13
J gene: TRBJ2-7
clone size: NA
D gene: NA

CDR3 protein: CASSYGLGQNPYGYTF
CDR3 DNA: TGTGCCAGCAGTTATGGCCTTGGACAGAATCCCTATGGCTACACCTTC
V gene: TRBV6-6
J gene: TRBJ1-2
clone size: NA
D gene: NA

CDR3 protein: CAGDPRRDRVHEQYF
CDR3 DNA: TGTGCCGGTGACCCTCGCCGGGACAGGGTCCACGAGCAGTACTTC
V gene: TRBV2
J gene: TRBJ2-7
clone size: once
D gene: TRBD1

CDR3 protein: CASHGFPYEQYF
CDR3 DNA: TGTGCCAGCCACGGGTTTCCCTACGAGCAGTACTTC
V gene: TRBV2
J gene: TRBJ2-7
clone size: NA
D gene: NA

CDR3 protein: CASSLVGGTGYGAEQYF
CDR3 DNA: TGTGCCAGCAGCTTAGTTGGGGGAACAGGGTATGGGGCCGAGCAGTACTTC
V gene: TRBV11-2
J gene: TRBJ2-7
clone size: few
D gene: NA

CDR3 protein: CSVKEEGGEQYF
CDR3 DNA: TGCAGCGTTAAAGAGGAGGGTGGCGAGCAGTACTTC
V gene: TRBV29-1
J gene: TRBJ2-7
clone size: once
D gene: NA

CDR3 protein: CASSFREAGNTIYF
CDR3 DNA: TGTGCCAGCAGTTTCAGGGAGGCAGGAAACACCATATATTTT
V gene: TRBV28
J gene: TRBJ1-3
clone size: NA
D gene: NA

CDR3 protein: CASSFTRTGQNNEQFF
CDR3 DNA: TGTGCCAGCAGCTTCACCAGGACAGGGCAAAACAATGAGCAGTTCTTC
V gene: TRBV7-2
J gene: TRBJ2-1
clone size: NA
D gene: TRBD1

CDR3 protein: CASSPTYSTDTQYF
CDR3 DNA: TGTGCCAGCAGCCCCACCTACAGCACAGATACGCAGTATTTT
V gene: TRBV27
J gene: TRBJ2-3
clone size: NA
D gene: NA

CDR3 protein: CASSQEDTIPNQPQHF
CDR3 DNA: TGCGCCAGCAGCCAAGAAGACACGATCCCCAATCAGCCCCAGCATTTT
V gene: TRBV4-1
J gene: TRBJ1-5
clone size: NA
D gene: NA